A single sample is the source of the 30 T cell receptor beta chains below, sequenced in a study of blood T cells in healthy people across ages. The second PCR ran about 6 to 11 cycles with a sample-barcoded 5' primer and J-beta primers. MiXCR was run by TCRdb on the 5' RACE reads, yielding one entry per CDR3 protein. Of roughly 900,000 distinct CDR3 sequences listed, 29% are singletons. Sequences were obtained from blood. These receptors were taken from a woman at least 80 years old in good health.

This chain uses TRBV7-9 with TRBJ2-5, with 9 positions matching TRBD2. The CDR3 is 16 residues long. Germline-derived CDR1 and CDR2 are SEHNR and FQNEAQ (reference sequence). The ends lost 5 bases at V and 4 bases at J; junction bases unmatched: 11. The CDR3 sequence: CASSLLGRGGRETQYF. CDR3 coding DNA: TGTGCCAGCAGCCTCCTAGGGCGGGGGGGCCGAGAGACCCAGTACTTC.

The rearrangement links TRBV7-8 to TRBJ1-1; TRBD1 matches 8 bases. Germline values: CDR1 SGHVS, CDR2 FQNEAQ. With 3 bases clipped from V and 0 bases from J, the junction kept 6 bases outside the gene matches. The CDR3 loop spans 16 amino acids. DNA for the CDR3: TGTGCCAGCAGCTTTCCGAGGACAGGGTTGAACACTGAAGCTTTCTTT. Protein product: CASSFPRTGLNTEAFF.

V gene TRBV12-3 or TRBV12-4 combines with J gene TRBJ2-5; 9 positions agree with TRBD2. The CDR3 extends over 16 amino acids. The J segment lost 3 bases and the V segment lost 5 bases, leaving 10 bases of the junction unmatched. DNA for the CDR3: TGTGCCAGCAGTAAACCTAGCGGGGTATCCAAAGAGACCCAGTACTTC. Its protein is CASSKPSGVSKETQYF.

This clonotype was seen many times. The chain joins TRBV20-1 to TRBJ2-5; 13 nucleotides match TRBD2. Germline loops: CDR1 DFQATT, CDR2 SNEGSKA (reference sequence). The trim removed 6 bases at V and 2 bases at J, leaving 6 bases unmatched. This CDR3 region has 15 residues. The DNA of the CDR3 is TGCAGTGCGCTTCCGGGACTAGCGGGACAAGAGACCCAGTACTTC. Translating it yields CSALPGLAGQETQYF.

This chain joins TRBV7-3 and TRBJ1-2; perhaps TRBD1 as D (5 bases). The germline V gene encodes CDR1 SGHTA and CDR2 FQGTGA. Trimming left V 4 bases short and J 8 bases short, with 20 bases between. The CDR3 has 15 amino acids. The CDR3 loop reads CASSSEGRGGSGYTF. For the CDR3, the DNA is TGTGCCAGCAGCTCAGAGGGGCGCGGGGGGAGCGGCTACACCTTC.

This clonotype has a count of ten or more. This chain uses TRBV4-2 with TRBJ1-6; maybe TRBD1 (5 bases). Germline lookup yields CDR1 LGHNA and CDR2 YNFKEQ. Trimming took 2 bases from V and 14 from J, leaving 19 bases between them. CDR3 length: 15 residues. The CDR3 here is CASSQKGTGRVSLHF. The CDR3, as DNA: TGTGCCAGCAGCCAAAAGGGAACAGGACGGGTATCCCTCCACTTT.

This clonotype showed up many times. V usage is TRBV2 and J usage is TRBJ2-3; the match to TRBD2 covers 8 bases. Germline loops: CDR1 SNHLY, CDR2 FYNNEI. This CDR3 comprises 15 residues. The J segment lost 5 bases and the V segment lost 6 bases, leaving 10 bases of the junction unmatched. The CDR3 is CASRKSSGGEDTQYF. CDR3 nucleotide sequence: TGTGCCAGCAGAAAATCCAGCGGGGGTGAAGATACGCAGTATTTT.

The chain uses TRBV6-6 and TRBJ1-5; a possible D gene is TRBD1 (6 bases). Germline V CDR1 and CDR2: MNHNY, SVGAGI (reference sequence). The CDR3 runs 15 residues. Trimming shortened V by 5 bases and J by 6 bases, and 17 bases separated the two germline ends. The CDR3 DNA is TGTGCCAGCAGTATGGGGGGCGGGACCCCTCAGCCCCAGCATTTT. It yields the protein CASSMGGGTPQPQHF.

The V call is TRBV11-2, the J call TRBJ1-1; D might be TRBD1 (5 bases). Germline CDR1 SGHAT, CDR2 FQNNGV. Trimming pared 5 bases from V and 1 base from J, leaving 14 bases between. The CDR3 is 15 residues long. The CDR3 nucleotides read TGTGCCAGCAGCACGGACCGTACAGGGAACACTGAAGCTTTCTTT. Amino acid sequence: CASSTDRTGNTEAFF.

Many counts were recorded for this clonotype. This chain uses TRBV29-1 with TRBJ2-3, with TRBD2 matching over 16 bases. The V and J ends lost 8 bases and 6 bases, in that order; junction bases with no gene match: 5. The CDR3 is made up of 14 amino acids. Per the germline V gene, CDR1 is SQVTM and CDR2 is ANQGSEA. CDR3 region: CSTPGLAGGDTQYF. The CDR3 coding sequence is TGCAGCACACCGGGACTAGCGGGGGGGGATACGCAGTATTTT.

Comments on this clonotype: This clone may be a read error of a much larger clone one base away. The rearrangement links TRBV9 to TRBJ2-7; 7 bases are shared with TRBD1. Judging by the DNA end, TRBJ2-5 fits better; the J call may be wrong. The length of the CDR3 is 14 residues. Germline-derived CDR1 and CDR2 are SGDLS and YYNGEE. CDR3 sequence: CASSSAAGGETQYF. In nucleotides, the CDR3 is TGTGCCAGCAGCTCAGCGGCAGGGGGAGAGACCCAGTACTTC.

This chain joins TRBV20-1 and TRBJ1-2; D is possibly TRBD1 (6 bases). V lost 0 bases to trimming and J lost 2 bases, with 13 bases between them. This CDR3 is built from 15 residues. CDR1 is DFQATT and CDR2 is SNEGSKA in the germline V gene (reference sequence). CDR3 sequence: CSAREQGRGNYGYTF. In DNA form, the CDR3 reads TGCAGTGCTAGAGAACAGGGTCGGGGCAACTATGGCTACACCTTC.

In this sample, this clonotype turned up many times. CDR3 amino acids: CSASRAGVGNIQYF. For the CDR3, the DNA is TGCAGTGCTTCCAGGGCCGGGGTCGGGAACATTCAGTACTTC. V gene TRBV20-1 combines with J gene TRBJ2-4; either TRBD1 or TRBD2 may fit D (5 bases each). Germline values: CDR1 DFQATT, CDR2 SNEGSKA (reference sequence). This CDR3 has 14 amino acids. Trimming removed 5 bases from V and 7 bases from J, with 18 bases in between.

The chain has TRBV3-1 and TRBJ2-2, with a tentative D call TRBD2 (5 bases). This CDR3 comprises 15 residues. The V and J ends lost 2 bases and 6 bases respectively, with 13 bases between them. Per germline, CDR1 LGHDT and CDR2 YNNKEL (reference sequence). The CDR3 DNA follows: TGTGCCAGCAGCCAACCGGGGTCGTGGGCCGGGGAGCTGTTTTTT. Amino acid sequence: CASSQPGSWAGELFF.

This clonotype was recorded at least ten times. The chain has TRBV6-6 and TRBJ1-2, with unresolved D. Germline CDR1 MNHNY, CDR2 SVGAGI (reference sequence). Deletions cut 2 bases from V and 4 bases from J, with 8 bases between. CDR3 length: 13 amino acids. The CDR3 sequence is CASSYGSGYGYTF. The CDR3, as DNA: TGTGCCAGCAGTTACGGCTCTGGCTATGGCTACACCTTC.

In its sample, this clonotype was seen many times. The chain is built from TRBV7-2 and TRBJ2-7; 9 bases agree with TRBD2. The CDR3 has 14 amino acids. Germline-derived CDR1 and CDR2 are SGHTA and FQGNSA. The J segment lost 3 bases and the V segment lost 5 bases, leaving 5 bases of the junction unmatched. The CDR3 nucleotides read TGTGCCAGCAGCCGTAGCGGGGGAAACTACGAGCAGTACTTC. Residues: CASSRSGGNYEQYF.

A few counts support this clonotype. The chain has TRBV27 and TRBJ1-1, with D unresolved. The CDR3 has 14 amino acids. Germline V gene sequence: CDR1 MNHEY, CDR2 SMNVEV (reference sequence). Trimming cost V 6 bases and J 0 bases, with 11 bases left between them. The CDR3 sequence: CASSRTDVNTEAFF. CDR3 coding DNA: TGTGCCAGCAGCCGAACTGACGTGAACACTGAAGCTTTCTTT.

This clonotype appeared a single time. Possible read error: a much larger clone is one base away. The CDR3 DNA reads as TGTGCCAGCGGCTCCTTCCGGGGGGTCAGGGGCACAGATACGCAGTATTTT. Protein: CASGSFRGVRGTDTQYF. The chain recombines TRBV7-2 with TRBJ2-3, with 7 bases lining up with TRBD2. Germline assignment: CDR1 SGHTA and CDR2 FQGNSA. The CDR3 is made up of 17 amino acids. V trimming: 8 bases; J trimming: 1 base; junction bases outside the gene matches: 15.

The table lists this clonotype with many counts. The CDR3 DNA is TGTGCCAGCAGCGTCAGTCCGGGGCAAACAGATACGCAGTATTTT. Translating gives CASSVSPGQTDTQYF. The rearrangement links TRBV9 to TRBJ2-3; D is tentatively TRBD1 or TRBD2 (5 bases each). This CDR3 is 15 amino acids long. CDR1 and CDR2 from the germline V gene are SGDLS and YYNGEE. Trimming stripped 2 bases from V and 3 bases from J, with 13 bases between.

This clonotype was detected many times. V is TRBV6-5 and J is TRBJ2-5; maybe TRBD2 (7 bases). V was shortened by 2 bases and J by 5 bases, with 15 bases between the two germline ends. The V gene's germline CDR1 is MNHEY and CDR2 SVGAGI. The CDR3 totals 15 residues. CDR3 sequence: CASSYPRGGRETQYF. CDR3 DNA sequence: TGTGCCAGCAGTTACCCCCGCGGGGGCCGCGAGACCCAGTACTTC.

This clonotype was seen ten or more times. The V call is TRBV29-1, the J call TRBJ2-1; D may be TRBD2 (5 bases). With 0 bases removed from V and 3 bases from J, the gap between germline ends came to 12 bases. The V gene's germline CDR1 is SQVTM and CDR2 ANQGSEA. The CDR3 extends over 15 amino acids. CDR3 amino acids: CSVEDWRSFYNEQFF. CDR3 nucleotide sequence: TGCAGCGTTGAAGACTGGAGGAGCTTCTACAATGAGCAGTTCTTC.

This chain joins TRBV29-1 and TRBJ2-2, with a weak D call TRBD2 (5 bases). Germline CDR1 reads SQVTM; CDR2 reads ANQGSEA. The CDR3 loop spans 12 amino acids. V was shortened by 3 bases and J by 11 bases, with 13 bases between the two germline ends. For the CDR3, the DNA is TGCAGCGTTGATTCGAGGGTGGGCGAGCTGTTTTTT. This sequence encodes CSVDSRVGELFF.

A remark on this clonotype: One junction end disagrees with the germline gene, perhaps due to a read error. The J gene is TRBJ1-1, the V gene TRBV5-5; perhaps TRBD1 as D (5 bases). This CDR3 has 13 residues. The germline V gene encodes CDR1 SGHKS and CDR2 YYEKEE (reference sequence). The CDR3 spells CASSLGPQPPTFF. As DNA, the CDR3 is TGCGCCAGCAGCTTGGGACCTCAACCCCCTACTTTCTTT.

The gene calls are TRBV20-1 and TRBJ2-5, with TRBD2 identical over 10 bases. V trimming: 0 bases; J trimming: 1 base; junction bases outside the gene matches: 8. The CDR3 extends over 17 amino acids. Germline assignment: CDR1 DFQATT and CDR2 SNEGSKA (reference sequence). DNA of the CDR3: TGCAGTGCTAGAGAACCTAGCGGGGGCCCATCCCAAGAGACCCAGTACTTC. Translation: CSAREPSGGPSQETQYF.

This clonotype was seen a few times. This sequence joins TRBV6-1 and TRBJ1-2; D is ambiguous. Germline CDR1 is MNHNS and CDR2 is SASEGT. V lost 4 bases and J 2 bases, leaving 8 bases between the germline ends. The CDR3 loop spans 13 amino acids. CDR3 in DNA: TGTGCCAGCAGTGCCCAAGAGAACTATGGCTACACCTTC. The encoded protein is CASSAQENYGYTF.

The V and J genes are TRBV30 and TRBJ2-6, with 7 bases matching TRBD2. Germline trimming cut 3 bases from V and 3 bases from J; bases unmatched to any gene: 11. This CDR3 comprises 17 residues. Germline V gene lookup returns CDR1 GTSNPN and CDR2 SVGIG (reference sequence). The CDR3 DNA reads as TGTGCCTGGAGAGGAAAGGGAGGGGCCGGTGGGGCCAACGTCCTGACTTTC. Translation: CAWRGKGGAGGANVLTF.

This clonotype was observed a handful of times. The chain links TRBV7-9 to TRBJ1-4; D is ambiguous. Germline V gene sequence: CDR1 SEHNR, CDR2 FQNEAQ (reference sequence). This CDR3 is 13 amino acids long. The ends were cut back, 3 bases at V and 6 bases at J, with 8 bases in the middle. The CDR3, as DNA: TGTGCCAGCAGCTTGAGTGGGCATGAAAAACTGTTTTTT. Its translation is CASSLSGHEKLFF.

On this clonotype: It may be a read error: a sequence one base away is much more abundant. The rearrangement links TRBV4-3 to TRBJ2-5, with 9 bases fitting TRBD2. With 1 base clipped from V and 11 bases from J, the junction kept 14 bases outside the gene matches. Germline lookup yields CDR1 LGHNA and CDR2 YSLEER. The CDR3 is 16 amino acids. CDR3 bases: TGCGCCAGCAGCCAAGGGGCGGGGGGGACGTACAATGAGCAGTACTTC. This sequence encodes CASSQGAGGTYNEQYF.

The chain couples TRBV10-3 to TRBJ1-2; D is possibly TRBD1 (5 bases). Germline V gene lookup returns CDR1 ENHRY and CDR2 SYGVKD. This CDR3 region has 14 residues. Trimming took off 2 bases at V and 4 bases at J, with 11 bases between the two ends. The DNA for the CDR3 is TGTGCCATCAGTGAGGGGGGAGACGTCTATGGCTACACCTTC. It translates to CAISEGGDVYGYTF.

This chain links TRBV2 with TRBJ2-4; maybe TRBD1 (5 bases). Between the trimmed V and J ends, which lost 7 bases and 8 bases, there was a span of 9 bases. CDR1 is SNHLY, CDR2 FYNNEI, per germline. CDR3 length: 11 amino acids. In DNA form, the CDR3 reads TGTGCCAGCAAGGTCAGGGACATTCAGTACTTC. It encodes CASKVRDIQYF.